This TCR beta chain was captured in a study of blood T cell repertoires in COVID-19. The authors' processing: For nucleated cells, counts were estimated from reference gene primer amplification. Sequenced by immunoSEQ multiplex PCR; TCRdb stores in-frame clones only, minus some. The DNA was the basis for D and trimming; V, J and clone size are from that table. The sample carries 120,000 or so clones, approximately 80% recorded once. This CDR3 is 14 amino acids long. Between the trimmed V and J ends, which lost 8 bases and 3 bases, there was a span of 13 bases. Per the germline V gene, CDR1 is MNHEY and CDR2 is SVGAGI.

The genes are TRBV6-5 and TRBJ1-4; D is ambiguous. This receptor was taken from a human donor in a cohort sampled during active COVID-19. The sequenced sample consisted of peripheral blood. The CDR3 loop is CASQWSGANEKLFF. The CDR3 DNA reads TGTGCCAGCCAATGGTCGGGAGCTAATGAAAAACTGTTTTTT.